The present T cell receptor (beta chain) was sequenced within a study of blood T cell repertoires in COVID-19. Across the study: Acute and convalescent COVID-19 specimens originated in the United States, Italy and Spain. The cDNA or gDNA used as material had been derived from T cells, B-cell-depleted T cells, or PBMCs.

The sample holds a few counts of this clone. Authors' analysis steps: Amplified reference gene primers provided the basis for estimating nucleated cell counts. The method was immunoSEQ multiplex PCR; TCRdb's version includes in-frame clones alone and lacks a portion of them. D and trimming were read from the DNA, whereas the V and J calls and clone size are those reported in that table. Of some 130,000 clones listed, roughly 84% are singletons. The CDR3 is 12 amino acids. The V end was cut by 5 bases, the J end by 0 bases, with 5 bases between. This chain connects TRBV12-3 or TRBV12-4 to TRBJ2-7; D is perhaps TRBD2 (5 bases). The receptor comes from a man between 60 and 75 years old with acute or convalescent COVID-19. The sample was peripheral blood. The DNA for the CDR3 is TGTGCCAGCAGTGGGAGCTCCTACGAGCAGTACTTC. Protein: CASSGSSYEQYF.